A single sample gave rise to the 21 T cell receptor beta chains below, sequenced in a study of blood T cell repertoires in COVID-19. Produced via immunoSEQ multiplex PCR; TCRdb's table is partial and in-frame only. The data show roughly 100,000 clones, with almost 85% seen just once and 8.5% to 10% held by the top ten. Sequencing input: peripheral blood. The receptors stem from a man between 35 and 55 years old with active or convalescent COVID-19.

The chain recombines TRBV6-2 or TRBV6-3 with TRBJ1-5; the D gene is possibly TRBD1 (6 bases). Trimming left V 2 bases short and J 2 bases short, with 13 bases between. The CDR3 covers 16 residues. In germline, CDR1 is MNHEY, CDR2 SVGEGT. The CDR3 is CASSYTAGERNQPQHF. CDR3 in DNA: TGTGCCAGCAGTTACACGGCAGGGGAGCGCAATCAGCCCCAGCATTTT.

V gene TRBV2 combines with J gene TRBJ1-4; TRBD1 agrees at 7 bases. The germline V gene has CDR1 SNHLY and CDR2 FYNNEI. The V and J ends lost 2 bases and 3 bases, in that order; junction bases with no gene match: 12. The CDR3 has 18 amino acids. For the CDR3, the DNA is TGTGCCAGCAGTGAATGGGACAGCAAAAGAGGGGCTAATGAAAAACTGTTTTTT. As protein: CASSEWDSKRGANEKLFF. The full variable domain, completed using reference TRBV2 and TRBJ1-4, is EPEVTQTPSHQVTQMGQEVILRCVPISNHLYFYWYRQILGQKVEFLVSFYNNEISEKSEIFDDQFSVERPDGSNFTLKIRSTKLEDSAMYFCASSEWDSKRGANEKLFFGSGTQLSVL.

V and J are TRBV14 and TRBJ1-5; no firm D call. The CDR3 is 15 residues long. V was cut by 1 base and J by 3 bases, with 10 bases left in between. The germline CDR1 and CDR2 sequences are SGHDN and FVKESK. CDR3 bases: TGTGCCAGCAGCCAAGGTGGGCAGCACAATCAGCCCCAGCATTTT. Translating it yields CASSQGGQHNQPQHF.

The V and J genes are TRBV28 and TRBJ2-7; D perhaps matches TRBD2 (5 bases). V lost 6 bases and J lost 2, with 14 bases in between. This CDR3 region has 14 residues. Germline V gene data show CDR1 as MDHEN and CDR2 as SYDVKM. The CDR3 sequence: CASSTQLGTYEQYF. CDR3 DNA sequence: TGTGCCAGCAGCACCCAACTAGGAACCTACGAGCAGTACTTC.

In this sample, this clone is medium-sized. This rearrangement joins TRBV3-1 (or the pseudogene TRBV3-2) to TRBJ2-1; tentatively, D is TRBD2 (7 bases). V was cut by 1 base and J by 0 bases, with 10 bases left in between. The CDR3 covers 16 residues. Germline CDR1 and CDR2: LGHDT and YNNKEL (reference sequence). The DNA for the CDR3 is TGTGCCAGCAGCCAAGTCGGGGGGCCCTCCTACAATGAGCAGTTCTTC. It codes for CASSQVGGPSYNEQFF.

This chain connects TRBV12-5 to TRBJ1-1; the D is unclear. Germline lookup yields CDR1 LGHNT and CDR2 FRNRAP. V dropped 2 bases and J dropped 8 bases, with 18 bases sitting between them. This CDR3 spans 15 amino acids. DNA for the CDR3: TGTGCTAGTGGTTTGCATGAGACGTCCGGGTCGGAAGCTTTCTTT. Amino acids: CASGLHETSGSEAFF.

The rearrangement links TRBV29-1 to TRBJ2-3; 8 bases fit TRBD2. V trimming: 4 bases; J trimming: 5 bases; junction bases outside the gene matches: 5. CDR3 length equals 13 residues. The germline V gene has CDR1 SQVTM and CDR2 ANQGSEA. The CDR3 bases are TGCAGCGTTGGGACTAGCTTACGAGATACGCAGTATTTT. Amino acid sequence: CSVGTSLRDTQYF.

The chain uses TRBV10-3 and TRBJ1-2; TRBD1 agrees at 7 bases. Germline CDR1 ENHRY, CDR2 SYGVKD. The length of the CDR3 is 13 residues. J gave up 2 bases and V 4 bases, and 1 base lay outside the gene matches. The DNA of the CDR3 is TGTGCCATCAGTGTACAGGGGAACTATGGCTACACCTTC. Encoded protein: CAISVQGNYGYTF.

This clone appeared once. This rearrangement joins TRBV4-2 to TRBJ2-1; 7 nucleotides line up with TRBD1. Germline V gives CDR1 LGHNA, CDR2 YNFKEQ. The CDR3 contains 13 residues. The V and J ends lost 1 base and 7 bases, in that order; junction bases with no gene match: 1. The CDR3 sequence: CASSQVTGNEQFF. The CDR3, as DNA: TGTGCCAGCAGCCAAGTGACAGGGAATGAGCAGTTCTTC.

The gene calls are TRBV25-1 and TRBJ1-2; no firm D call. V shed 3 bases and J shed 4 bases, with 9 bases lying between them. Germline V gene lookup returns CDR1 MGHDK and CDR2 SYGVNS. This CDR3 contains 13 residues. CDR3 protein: CASSDSTIYGYTF. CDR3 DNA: TGTGCCAGCAGTGACAGTACAATCTATGGCTACACCTTC.

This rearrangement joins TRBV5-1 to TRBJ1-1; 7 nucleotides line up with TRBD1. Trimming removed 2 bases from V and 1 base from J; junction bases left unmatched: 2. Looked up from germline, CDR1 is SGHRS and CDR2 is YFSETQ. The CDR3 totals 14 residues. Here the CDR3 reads CASSLQGRNTEAFF. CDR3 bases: TGCGCCAGCAGCTTACAGGGGCGGAACACTGAAGCTTTCTTT. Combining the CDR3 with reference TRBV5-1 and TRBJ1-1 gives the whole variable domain KAGVTQTPRYLIKTRGQQVTLSCSPISGHRSVSWYQQTPGQGLQFLFEYFSETQRNKGNFPGRFSGRQFSNSRSEMNVSTLELGDSALYLCASSLQGRNTEAFFGQGTRLTVV.

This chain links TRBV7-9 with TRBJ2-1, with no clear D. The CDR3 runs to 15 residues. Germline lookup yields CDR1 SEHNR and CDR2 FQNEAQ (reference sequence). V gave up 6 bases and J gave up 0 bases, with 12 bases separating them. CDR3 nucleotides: TGTGCCAGCAGTCGTACCTCGAGCTCCTACAATGAGCAGTTCTTC. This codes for CASSRTSSSYNEQFF.

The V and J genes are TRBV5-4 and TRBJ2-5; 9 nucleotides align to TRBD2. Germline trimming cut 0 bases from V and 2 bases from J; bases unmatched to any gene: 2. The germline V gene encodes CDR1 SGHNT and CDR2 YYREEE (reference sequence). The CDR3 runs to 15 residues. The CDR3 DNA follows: TGTGCCAGCAGCTTGGTTAGCGGGGGACAAGAGACCCAGTACTTC. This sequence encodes CASSLVSGGQETQYF. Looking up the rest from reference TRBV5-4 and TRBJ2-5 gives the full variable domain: ETGVTQSPTHLIKTRGQQVTLRCSSQSGHNTVSWYQQALGQGPQFIFQYYREEENGRGNFPPRFSGLQFPNYSSELNVNALELDDSALYLCASSLVSGGQETQYFGPGTRLLVL.

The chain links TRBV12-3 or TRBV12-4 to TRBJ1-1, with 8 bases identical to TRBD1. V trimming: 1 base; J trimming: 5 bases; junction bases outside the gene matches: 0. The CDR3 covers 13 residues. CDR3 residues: CASSLGQGTEAFF. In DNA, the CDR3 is TGTGCCAGCAGTTTAGGACAGGGGACTGAAGCTTTCTTT.

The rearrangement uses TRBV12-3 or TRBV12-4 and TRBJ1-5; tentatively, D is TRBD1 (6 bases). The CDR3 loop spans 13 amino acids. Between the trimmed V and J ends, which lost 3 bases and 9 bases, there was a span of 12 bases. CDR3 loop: CASSFRQEGPQHF. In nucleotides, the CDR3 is TGTGCCAGCAGTTTCAGACAGGAAGGGCCCCAGCATTTT.

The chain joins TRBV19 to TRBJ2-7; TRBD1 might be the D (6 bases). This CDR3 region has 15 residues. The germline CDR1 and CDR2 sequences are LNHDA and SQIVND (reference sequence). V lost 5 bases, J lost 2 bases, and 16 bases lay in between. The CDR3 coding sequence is TGTGCCAGTAGTCCCTCCCCGACAGGCCCCTACGAGCAGTACTTC. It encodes CASSPSPTGPYEQYF.

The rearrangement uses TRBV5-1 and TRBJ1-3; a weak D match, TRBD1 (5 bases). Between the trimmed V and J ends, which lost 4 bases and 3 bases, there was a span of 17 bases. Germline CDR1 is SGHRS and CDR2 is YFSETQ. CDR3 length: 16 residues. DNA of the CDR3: TGCGCCAGCAGCCCAAATACAGGCAACGGTGGAAACACCATATATTTT. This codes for CASSPNTGNGGNTIYF.

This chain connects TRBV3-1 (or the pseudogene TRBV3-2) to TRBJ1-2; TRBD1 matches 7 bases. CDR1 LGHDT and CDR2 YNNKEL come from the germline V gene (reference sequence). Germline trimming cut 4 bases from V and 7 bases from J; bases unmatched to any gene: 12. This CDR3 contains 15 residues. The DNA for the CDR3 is TGTGCCAGCAGCCCGATCCGGGACAGCATACGTGGCTACACCTTC. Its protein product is CASSPIRDSIRGYTF.

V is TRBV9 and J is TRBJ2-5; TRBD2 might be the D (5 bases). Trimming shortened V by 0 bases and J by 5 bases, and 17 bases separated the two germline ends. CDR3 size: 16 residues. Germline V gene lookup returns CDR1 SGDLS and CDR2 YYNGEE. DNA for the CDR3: TGTGCCAGCAGCGTAGCGTCCGGGGAAGGGCGGGAGACCCAGTACTTC. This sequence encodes CASSVASGEGRETQYF.

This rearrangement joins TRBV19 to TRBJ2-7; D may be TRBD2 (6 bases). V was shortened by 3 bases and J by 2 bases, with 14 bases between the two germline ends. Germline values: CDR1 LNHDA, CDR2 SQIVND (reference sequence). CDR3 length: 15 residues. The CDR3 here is CASSIGAGGAYEQYF. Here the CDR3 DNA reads TGTGCCAGTAGTATTGGAGCGGGTGGAGCCTACGAGCAGTACTTC.

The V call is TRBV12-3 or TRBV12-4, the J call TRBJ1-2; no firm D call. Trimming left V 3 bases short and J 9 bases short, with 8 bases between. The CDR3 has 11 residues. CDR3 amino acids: CASSFASSYTF. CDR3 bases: TGTGCCAGCAGTTTCGCCTCTAGCTACACCTTC.